This T cell receptor (beta chain) stems from a study of OX40 agonist ivuxolimab in advanced cancers. Study-wide background: The study enrolled dose-escalation patients with hepatocellular carcinoma, melanoma, renal cell or head and neck cancer. Partial responses occurred in three patients (one hepatocellular carcinoma, two cutaneous melanoma). Study-wide findings and caveats: Some nonresponders likewise displayed low normalized T-cell clonal expansion.

Here immunoSEQ multiplex PCR was the method, and the copy in TCRdb shows in-frame clones only, minus some. The sample consists of around 80,000 clones, around nine tenths of them appearing once. The V gene lost 5 bases and the J gene lost 2 bases, with 10 bases spanning the gap. The CDR3 is 13 amino acids. Germline V lookup: CDR1 MNHNY, CDR2 SVGAGI (reference sequence). In its sample, this clone was seen once. Its specificity is not known. This receptor was taken from an adult with an advanced solid tumor such as melanoma, head and neck, liver or kidney cancer. Sample: CD4+ or CD8+ T cells sorted from blood, taken in a trial of the OX40 agonist ivuxolimab. The rearrangement uses TRBV6-6 and TRBJ2-7; D gene unclear. The DNA of the CDR3 is TGTGCCAGCAGTAAGGGTCAGACCTACGAGCAGTACTTC. It codes for CASSKGQTYEQYF.